Listed below are T cell receptor beta chains from one sample, sequenced in a study of T cell repertoires in cytomegalovirus infection. TCRdb re-derived calls from the reads in MiXCR, one entry per CDR3 protein. The table has roughly 150,000 distinct CDR3 sequences, roughly a third seen once. These receptors have no known antigen. The specimen comprised CD8+ T cells from cultured PBMCs, sampled from culture after CMV antigen stimulation. Every receptor here comes from a human donor in good health (CMV status not recorded). Some clones in this sample may be carry-over from other donors' samples. Each CDR3 is given with its conserved first and last residue. Each record gives: clone size, V gene, J gene, D gene, CDR3 protein, CDR3 DNA. D genes are given only for firm matches. The listing skips clone size in some rows; elsewhere it reads once, few, many or a size class.

clone size: .
V gene: TRBV6-8
J gene: TRBJ1-2
D gene: .
CDR3 protein: CASSYGDVRGYTF
CDR3 DNA: TGTGCCAGCAGTTACGGCGACGTCCGTGGCTACACCTTC

clone size: .
V gene: TRBV10-2
J gene: TRBJ2-1
D gene: TRBD2
CDR3 protein: CASSLGLAGAKIYNEQFF
CDR3 DNA: TGCGCCAGCAGTCTGGGACTAGCGGGGGCCAAAATATACAATGAGCAGTTCTTC

clone size: few
V gene: TRBV11-3
J gene: TRBJ2-4
D gene: .
CDR3 protein: CASSLGEGHSPNIQYF
CDR3 DNA: TGTGCCAGCAGCTTAGGCGAGGGGCACTCTCCAAACATTCAGTACTTC

clone size: few
V gene: TRBV6-1
J gene: TRBJ2-2
D gene: .
CDR3 protein: CASSYNSYTGELFF
CDR3 DNA: TGTGCCAGCAGCTATAACAGCTACACCGGGGAGCTGTTTTTT

clone size: many
V gene: TRBV5-4
J gene: TRBJ2-3
D gene: TRBD2
CDR3 protein: CASSLAGGGGDTQYF
CDR3 DNA: TGTGCCAGCAGCTTGGCCGGCGGCGGGGGAGATACGCAGTATTTT

clone size: .
V gene: TRBV9
J gene: TRBJ2-7
D gene: .
CDR3 protein: CASSGTGAISHEQYF
CDR3 DNA: TGTGCCAGCAGCGGAACCGGGGCCATCTCCCACGAGCAGTACTTC

clone size: .
V gene: TRBV7-9
J gene: TRBJ2-1
D gene: .
CDR3 protein: CASSIGQNNEQFF
CDR3 DNA: TGTGCCAGCAGCATAGGACAGAACAATGAGCAGTTCTTC

clone size: .
V gene: TRBV25-1
J gene: TRBJ1-6
D gene: .
CDR3 protein: CASSEYGGRGSPLHF
CDR3 DNA: TGTGCCAGCAGTGAATACGGGGGCCGTGGTTCACCCCTCCACTTT

clone size: .
V gene: TRBV7-9
J gene: TRBJ2-7
D gene: .
CDR3 protein: CASSLTGVEQYF
CDR3 DNA: TGTGCCAGCAGCCTTACCGGGGTCGAGCAGTACTTC

clone size: .
V gene: TRBV6-2/TRBV6-3
J gene: TRBJ2-1
D gene: .
CDR3 protein: CASSPTDGNEQFF
CDR3 DNA: TGTGCCAGCAGCCCGACGGACGGCAATGAGCAGTTCTTC

clone size: few
V gene: TRBV6-1
J gene: TRBJ2-3
D gene: .
CDR3 protein: CASSEVGLLGDTQYF
CDR3 DNA: TGTGCCAGCAGTGAAGTGGGCCTACTAGGAGATACGCAGTATTTT

clone size: few
V gene: TRBV6-1
J gene: TRBJ1-2
D gene: TRBD1
CDR3 protein: CASSMDRGVGYTF
CDR3 DNA: TGTGCCAGCAGCATGGACAGGGGTGTTGGCTACACCTTC

clone size: few
V gene: TRBV29-1
J gene: TRBJ1-2
D gene: .
CDR3 protein: CSVEEGLPYGYTF
CDR3 DNA: TGCAGCGTTGAAGAGGGACTGCCCTATGGCTACACCTTC

clone size: few
V gene: TRBV12-3/TRBV12-4
J gene: TRBJ2-3
D gene: .
CDR3 protein: CASSSGSYTDTQYF
CDR3 DNA: TGTGCCAGCAGCAGTGGCAGCTACACAGATACGCAGTATTTT

clone size: .
V gene: TRBV2
J gene: TRBJ1-2
D gene: .
CDR3 protein: CASSPPDPLYGYTF
CDR3 DNA: TGTGCCAGCAGTCCTCCCGATCCCCTCTATGGCTACACCTTC

clone size: few
V gene: TRBV6-5
J gene: TRBJ2-2
D gene: TRBD1
CDR3 protein: CASSYSGSGGYTGELFF
CDR3 DNA: TGTGCCAGCAGTTACTCCGGGTCAGGGGGCTACACCGGGGAGCTGTTTTTT

clone size: .
V gene: TRBV28
J gene: TRBJ1-2
D gene: .
CDR3 protein: CAAEGLRTDFNYGYTF
CDR3 DNA: TGTGCCGCGGAGGGCCTAAGGACAGATTTTAACTATGGCTACACCTTC

clone size: .
V gene: TRBV27
J gene: TRBJ2-5
D gene: TRBD1
CDR3 protein: CASSFRTGPQETQYF
CDR3 DNA: TGTGCCAGCAGTTTCCGGACAGGGCCGCAAGAGACCCAGTACTTC

clone size: few
V gene: TRBV11-2
J gene: TRBJ2-2
D gene: TRBD1
CDR3 protein: CASSQDRGLVGELFF
CDR3 DNA: TGTGCCAGCAGCCAGGACAGGGGGCTTGTCGGGGAGCTGTTTTTT

clone size: few
V gene: TRBV7-9
J gene: TRBJ1-4
D gene: TRBD1
CDR3 protein: CASSTTGRGFNEKLFF
CDR3 DNA: TGTGCCAGCAGCACGACAGGGAGGGGTTTTAATGAAAAACTGTTTTTT

clone size: many
V gene: TRBV5-4
J gene: TRBJ1-2
D gene: .
CDR3 protein: CASSRLEGYTF
CDR3 DNA: TGTGCCAGCAGCCGTTTGGAGGGCTACACCTTC

clone size: many
V gene: TRBV7-6
J gene: TRBJ2-1
D gene: TRBD2
CDR3 protein: CASSQSAGGQLDEQFF
CDR3 DNA: TGTGCCAGCAGCCAATCGGCGGGGGGGCAATTGGATGAGCAGTTCTTC

clone size: many
V gene: TRBV7-8
J gene: TRBJ2-7
D gene: .
CDR3 protein: CASTPDSGTYEQYF
CDR3 DNA: TGTGCCAGCACCCCGGACAGCGGTACCTACGAGCAGTACTTC

clone size: few
V gene: TRBV7-7
J gene: TRBJ2-1
D gene: .
CDR3 protein: CASSLGGISSYNEQFF
CDR3 DNA: TGTGCCAGCAGCTTAGGGGGGATTAGCTCCTACAATGAGCAGTTCTTC

clone size: .
V gene: TRBV12-3/TRBV12-4
J gene: TRBJ1-2
D gene: .
CDR3 protein: CASSQAGPYGYTF
CDR3 DNA: TGTGCCAGCAGTCAAGCGGGCCCTTATGGCTACACCTTC

clone size: .
V gene: TRBV2
J gene: TRBJ2-1
D gene: .
CDR3 protein: CASRTPWRNEQFF
CDR3 DNA: TGTGCCAGCAGGACCCCCTGGCGTAATGAGCAGTTCTTC

clone size: many
V gene: TRBV7-9
J gene: TRBJ2-3
D gene: .
CDR3 protein: CASSVVQGPDTDTQYF
CDR3 DNA: TGTGCCAGCAGCGTGGTACAGGGCCCGGACACAGATACGCAGTATTTT

clone size: many
V gene: TRBV6-1
J gene: TRBJ1-5
D gene: .
CDR3 protein: CASRLLTRDSNQPQHF
CDR3 DNA: TGTGCCAGCAGACTACTAACCAGAGATAGCAATCAGCCCCAGCATTTT

clone size: few
V gene: TRBV25-1
J gene: TRBJ2-1
D gene: .
CDR3 protein: CASSETRGRSGGEQFF
CDR3 DNA: TGTGCCAGCAGTGAGACAAGGGGTAGATCTGGTGGTGAGCAGTTCTTC

clone size: .
V gene: TRBV19
J gene: TRBJ1-5
D gene: .
CDR3 protein: CASRQGGQPQHF
CDR3 DNA: TGTGCCAGTAGGCAGGGCGGACAGCCCCAGCATTTT

clone size: once
V gene: TRBV7-6
J gene: TRBJ1-1
D gene: TRBD1
CDR3 protein: CASSLIGEGASTEAFF
CDR3 DNA: TGTGCCAGCAGCTTAATTGGTGAGGGGGCGAGCACTGAAGCTTTCTTT

clone size: .
V gene: TRBV7-9
J gene: TRBJ1-2
D gene: TRBD1
CDR3 protein: CASSEPPGGHNYGYTF
CDR3 DNA: TGTGCCAGCAGCGAACCTCCAGGGGGCCATAACTATGGCTACACCTTC

clone size: few
V gene: TRBV7-8
J gene: TRBJ2-3
D gene: .
CDR3 protein: CASSLGVGGADTQYF
CDR3 DNA: TGTGCCAGCAGCTTAGGAGTGGGCGGGGCAGATACGCAGTATTTT

clone size: many
V gene: TRBV7-6
J gene: TRBJ1-1
D gene: TRBD1
CDR3 protein: CASSPDRGAETEAFF
CDR3 DNA: TGTGCCAGCAGCCCAGACAGGGGCGCAGAGACTGAAGCTTTCTTT

clone size: .
V gene: TRBV28
J gene: TRBJ2-1
D gene: TRBD2
CDR3 protein: CASSPVAGGPNEQFF
CDR3 DNA: TGTGCCAGCAGTCCAGTAGCGGGGGGGCCGAATGAGCAGTTCTTC

clone size: .
V gene: TRBV5-1
J gene: TRBJ2-7
D gene: .
CDR3 protein: CASSFTPSYEQYF
CDR3 DNA: TGCGCCAGCAGCTTTACACCGAGCTACGAGCAGTACTTC

clone size: .
V gene: TRBV28
J gene: TRBJ2-5
D gene: .
CDR3 protein: CASNPEGTKETQYF
CDR3 DNA: TGTGCCAGCAACCCTGAGGGGACAAAAGAGACCCAGTACTTC

clone size: many
V gene: TRBV12-3/TRBV12-4
J gene: TRBJ2-1
D gene: .
CDR3 protein: CASSLVWMEQFF
CDR3 DNA: TGTGCCAGCAGTTTAGTCTGGATGGAGCAGTTCTTC

clone size: .
V gene: TRBV5-6
J gene: TRBJ2-1
D gene: .
CDR3 protein: CASSLGRGFNEQFF
CDR3 DNA: TGTGCCAGCAGCTTGGGACGAGGGTTCAATGAGCAGTTCTTC

clone size: once
V gene: TRBV20-1
J gene: TRBJ1-1
D gene: TRBD1
CDR3 protein: CSAAETGGTEAFF
CDR3 DNA: TGCAGTGCTGCCGAGACAGGGGGCACTGAAGCTTTCTTT

clone size: few
V gene: TRBV2
J gene: TRBJ2-3
D gene: TRBD2
CDR3 protein: CASSDLAGGYTQYF
CDR3 DNA: TGTGCCAGCAGTGACCTAGCGGGGGGATATACGCAGTATTTT

clone size: .
V gene: TRBV6-5
J gene: TRBJ1-6
D gene: TRBD1
CDR3 protein: CASSKGGSGNSPLHF
CDR3 DNA: TGTGCCAGCAGTAAAGGGGGCAGCGGTAATTCACCCCTCCACTTT

clone size: .
V gene: TRBV7-6
J gene: TRBJ2-7
D gene: TRBD1
CDR3 protein: CASSAGSGQGYEQYF
CDR3 DNA: TGTGCCAGCAGCGCAGGATCGGGACAGGGCTACGAGCAGTACTTC

clone size: few
V gene: TRBV27
J gene: TRBJ2-7
D gene: .
CDR3 protein: CASARAVAAYEQYF
CDR3 DNA: TGTGCCAGCGCCCGCGCCGTAGCGGCCTACGAGCAGTACTTC

clone size: .
V gene: TRBV19
J gene: TRBJ1-2
D gene: .
CDR3 protein: CASSTPRMGRNYGYTF
CDR3 DNA: TGTGCCAGTAGTACTCCGCGGATGGGGAGAAACTATGGCTACACCTTC

clone size: few
V gene: TRBV15
J gene: TRBJ1-5
D gene: .
CDR3 protein: CATSRTRQINQPQHF
CDR3 DNA: TGTGCCACCAGCCGAACCAGACAGATCAATCAGCCCCAGCATTTT

clone size: many
V gene: TRBV19
J gene: TRBJ1-1
D gene: .
CDR3 protein: CASSYMNTEAFF
CDR3 DNA: TGTGCCAGCAGTTATATGAACACTGAAGCTTTCTTT

clone size: .
V gene: TRBV29-1
J gene: TRBJ2-5
D gene: TRBD1
CDR3 protein: CSVGLTGTETQYF
CDR3 DNA: TGCAGCGTTGGCTTGACAGGGACAGAGACCCAGTACTTC

clone size: .
V gene: TRBV27
J gene: TRBJ1-2
D gene: .
CDR3 protein: CASSPIPGIDGYTF
CDR3 DNA: TGTGCCAGCAGCCCAATCCCGGGAATTGATGGCTACACCTTC

clone size: few
V gene: TRBV27
J gene: TRBJ2-7
D gene: .
CDR3 protein: CASSPQEGHGEQYF
CDR3 DNA: TGTGCCAGCAGCCCTCAGGAGGGGCATGGCGAGCAGTACTTC

clone size: few
V gene: TRBV7-9
J gene: TRBJ1-5
D gene: .
CDR3 protein: CASSLGGEDQPQHF
CDR3 DNA: TGTGCCAGCAGCCTAGGAGGGGAGGATCAGCCCCAGCATTTT

clone size: few
V gene: TRBV20-1
J gene: TRBJ1-1
D gene: TRBD1
CDR3 protein: CSARTGVGTEAFF
CDR3 DNA: TGCAGTGCTAGGACAGGGGTAGGTACTGAAGCTTTCTTT

clone size: .
V gene: TRBV7-6
J gene: TRBJ2-3
D gene: TRBD1
CDR3 protein: CASANSGTDGSDTQYF
CDR3 DNA: TGTGCCAGCGCCAACTCCGGGACAGATGGGTCAGATACGCAGTATTTT

clone size: many
V gene: TRBV7-9
J gene: TRBJ1-1
D gene: .
CDR3 protein: CASSGELRNTEAFF
CDR3 DNA: TGTGCCAGCAGCGGAGAACTGAGGAACACTGAAGCTTTCTTT

clone size: .
V gene: TRBV4-1
J gene: TRBJ2-7
D gene: TRBD1
CDR3 protein: CASSQEQGKYEQYF
CDR3 DNA: TGCGCCAGCAGCCAAGAACAGGGGAAATACGAGCAGTACTTC

clone size: .
V gene: TRBV4-1
J gene: TRBJ2-1
D gene: .
CDR3 protein: CASSPPITDSNSYNEQFF
CDR3 DNA: TGCGCCAGCAGCCCCCCTATAACGGACAGCAACTCCTACAATGAGCAGTTCTTC

clone size: .
V gene: TRBV6-1
J gene: TRBJ2-7
D gene: .
CDR3 protein: CASSKDGGPDEQYF
CDR3 DNA: TGTGCCAGCAGCAAGGACGGCGGCCCAGACGAGCAGTACTTC